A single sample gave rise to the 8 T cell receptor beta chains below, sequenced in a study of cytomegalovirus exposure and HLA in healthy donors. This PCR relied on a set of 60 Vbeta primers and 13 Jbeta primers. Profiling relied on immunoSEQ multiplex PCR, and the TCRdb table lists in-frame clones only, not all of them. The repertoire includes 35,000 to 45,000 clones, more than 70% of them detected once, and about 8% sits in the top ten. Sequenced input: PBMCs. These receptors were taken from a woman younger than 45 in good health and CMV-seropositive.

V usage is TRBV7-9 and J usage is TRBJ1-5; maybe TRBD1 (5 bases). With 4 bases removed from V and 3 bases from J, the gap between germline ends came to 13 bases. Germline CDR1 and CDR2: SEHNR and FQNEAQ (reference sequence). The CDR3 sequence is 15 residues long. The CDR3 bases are TGTGCCAGCAGCTCGGGGGGGGGATTCAATCAGCCCCAGCATTTT. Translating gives CASSSGGGFNQPQHF.

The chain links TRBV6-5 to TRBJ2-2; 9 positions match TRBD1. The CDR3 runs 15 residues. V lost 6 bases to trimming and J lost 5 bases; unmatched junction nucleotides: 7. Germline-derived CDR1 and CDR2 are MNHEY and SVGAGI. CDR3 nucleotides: TGTGCCAGCAGCATCACAGGGGGCCAAACCGGGGAGCTGTTTTTT. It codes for CASSITGGQTGELFF.

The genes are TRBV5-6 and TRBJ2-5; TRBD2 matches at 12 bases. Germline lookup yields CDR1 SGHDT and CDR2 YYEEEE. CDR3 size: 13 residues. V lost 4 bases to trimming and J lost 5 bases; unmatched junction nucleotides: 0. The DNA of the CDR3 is TGTGCCAGCAGCGGGACTAGCGGGGAGACCCAGTACTTC. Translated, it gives CASSGTSGETQYF.

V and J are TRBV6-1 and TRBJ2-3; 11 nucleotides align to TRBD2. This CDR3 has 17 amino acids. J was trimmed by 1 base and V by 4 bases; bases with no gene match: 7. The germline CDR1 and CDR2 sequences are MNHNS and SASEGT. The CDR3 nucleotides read TGTGCCAGCAGTGGGTTAGCGGGAGGGCGGGGCACAGATACGCAGTATTTT. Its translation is CASSGLAGGRGTDTQYF.

CDR3 protein: CASSLGLGVYNEQFF. The CDR3, as DNA: TGTGCCAGCAGTTTAGGCCTAGGGGTTTACAATGAGCAGTTCTTC. This chain joins TRBV27 and TRBJ2-1, with D possibly being TRBD1 (5 bases). Germline assignment: CDR1 MNHEY and CDR2 SMNVEV (reference sequence). The length of the CDR3 is 15 residues. The V end was cut by 2 bases, the J end by 4 bases, with 12 bases between.

CDR3 protein: CASRQRSGRLIYGYTF. The CDR3 nucleotides are TGTGCCAGCAGACAACGATCGGGAAGGTTGATCTATGGCTACACCTTC. The V call is TRBV27, the J call TRBJ1-2; D not certain. This CDR3 is 16 amino acids long. With 6 bases removed from V and 4 bases from J, the gap between germline ends came to 21 bases. Germline values: CDR1 MNHEY, CDR2 SMNVEV (reference sequence).

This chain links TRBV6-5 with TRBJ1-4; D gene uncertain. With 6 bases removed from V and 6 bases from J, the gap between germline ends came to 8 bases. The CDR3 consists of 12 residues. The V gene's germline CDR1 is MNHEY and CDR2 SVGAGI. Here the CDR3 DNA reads TGTGCCAGCAGGGACTGGGATGAAAAACTGTTTTTT. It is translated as CASRDWDEKLFF.

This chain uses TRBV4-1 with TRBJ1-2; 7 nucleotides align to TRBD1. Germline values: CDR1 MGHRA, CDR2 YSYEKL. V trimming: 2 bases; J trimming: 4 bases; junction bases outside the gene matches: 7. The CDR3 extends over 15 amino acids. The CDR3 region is CASSQQTGMTYGYTF. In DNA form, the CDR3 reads TGCGCCAGCAGCCAACAGACAGGGATGACCTATGGCTACACCTTC.